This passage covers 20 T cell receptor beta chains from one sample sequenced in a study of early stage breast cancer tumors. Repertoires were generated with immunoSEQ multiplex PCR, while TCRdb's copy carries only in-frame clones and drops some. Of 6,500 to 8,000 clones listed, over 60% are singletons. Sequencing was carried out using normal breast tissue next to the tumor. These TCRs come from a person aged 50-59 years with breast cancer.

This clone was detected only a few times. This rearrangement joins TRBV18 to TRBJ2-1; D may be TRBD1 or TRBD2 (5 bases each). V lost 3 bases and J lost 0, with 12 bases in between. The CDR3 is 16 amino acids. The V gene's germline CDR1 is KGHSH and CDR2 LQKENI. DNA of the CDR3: TGTGCCAGCTCACCTCCGGGACGGAGCTCCTACAATGAGCAGTTCTTC. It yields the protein CASSPPGRSSYNEQFF.

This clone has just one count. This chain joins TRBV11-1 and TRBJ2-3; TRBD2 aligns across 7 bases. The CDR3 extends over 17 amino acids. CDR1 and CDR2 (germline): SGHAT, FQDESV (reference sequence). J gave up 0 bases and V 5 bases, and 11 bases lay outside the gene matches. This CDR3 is CASSLLPSGTSTDTQYF. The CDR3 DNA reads TGTGCCAGCAGCCTACTCCCGAGCGGGACTAGCACAGATACGCAGTATTTT.

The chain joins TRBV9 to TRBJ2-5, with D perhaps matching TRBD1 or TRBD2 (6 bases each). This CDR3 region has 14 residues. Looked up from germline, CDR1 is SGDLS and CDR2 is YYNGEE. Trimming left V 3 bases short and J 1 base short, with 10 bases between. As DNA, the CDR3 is TGTGCCAGCAGCGAGGGGGGCGGCCAAGAGACCCAGTACTTC. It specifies CASSEGGGQETQYF.

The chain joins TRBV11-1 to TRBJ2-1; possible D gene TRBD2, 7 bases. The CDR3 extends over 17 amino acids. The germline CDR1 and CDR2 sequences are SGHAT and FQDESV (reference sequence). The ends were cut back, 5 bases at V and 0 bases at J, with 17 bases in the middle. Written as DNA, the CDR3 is TGTGCCAGCAGCCCACAAGGGGGAGGGAGCTCCTACAATGAGCAGTTCTTC. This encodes CASSPQGGGSSYNEQFF.

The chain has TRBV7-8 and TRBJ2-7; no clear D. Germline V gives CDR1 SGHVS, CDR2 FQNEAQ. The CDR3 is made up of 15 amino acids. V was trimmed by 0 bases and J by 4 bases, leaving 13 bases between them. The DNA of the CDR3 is TGTGCCAGCAGCTTAGCGGTAGTATCGGCTTACGAGCAGTACTTC. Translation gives CASSLAVVSAYEQYF.

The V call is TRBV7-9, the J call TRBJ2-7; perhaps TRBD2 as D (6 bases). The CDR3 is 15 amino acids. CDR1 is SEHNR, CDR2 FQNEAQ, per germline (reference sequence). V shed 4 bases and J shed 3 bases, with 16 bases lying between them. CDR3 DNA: TGTGCCAGCAGCTATTTGACGGGACTCCACTACGAGCAGTACTTC. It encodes CASSYLTGLHYEQYF. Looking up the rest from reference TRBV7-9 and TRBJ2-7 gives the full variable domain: DTGVSQNPRHKITKRGQNVTFRCDPISEHNRLYWYRQTLGQGPEFLTYFQNEAQLEKSRLLSDRFSAERPKGSFSTLEIQRTEQGDSAMYLCASSYLTGLHYEQYFGPGTRLTVT.

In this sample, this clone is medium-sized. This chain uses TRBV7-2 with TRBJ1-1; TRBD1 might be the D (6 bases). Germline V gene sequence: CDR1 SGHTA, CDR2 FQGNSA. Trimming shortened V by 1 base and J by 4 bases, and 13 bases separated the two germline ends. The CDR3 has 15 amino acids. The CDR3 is CASSLEGWGATEAFF. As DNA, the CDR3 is TGTGCCAGCAGCTTAGAGGGCTGGGGGGCCACTGAAGCTTTCTTT. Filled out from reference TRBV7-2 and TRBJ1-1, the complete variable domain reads GAGVSQSPSNKVTEKGKDVELRCDPISGHTALYWYRQSLGQGLEFLIYFQGNSAPDKSGLPSDRFSAERTGGSVSTLTIQRTQQEDSAVYLCASSLEGWGATEAFFGQGTRLTVV.

The CDR3 nucleotides read TGTGCCAGTAGTATCTTTCGCAGCAACTATGGCTACACCTTC. This encodes CASSIFRSNYGYTF. The V and J genes are TRBV19 and TRBJ1-2; D call uncertain. V lost 3 bases and J 2 bases, leaving 10 bases between the germline ends. Germline V gene lookup returns CDR1 LNHDA and CDR2 SQIVND (reference sequence). This CDR3 contains 14 residues.

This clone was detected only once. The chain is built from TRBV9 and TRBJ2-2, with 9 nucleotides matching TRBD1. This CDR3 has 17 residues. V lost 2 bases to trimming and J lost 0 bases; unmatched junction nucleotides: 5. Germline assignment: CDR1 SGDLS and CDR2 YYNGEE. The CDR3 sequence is CASSVQRDRANTGELFF. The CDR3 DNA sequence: TGTGCCAGCAGCGTCCAACGGGACAGGGCGAACACCGGGGAGCTGTTTTTT.

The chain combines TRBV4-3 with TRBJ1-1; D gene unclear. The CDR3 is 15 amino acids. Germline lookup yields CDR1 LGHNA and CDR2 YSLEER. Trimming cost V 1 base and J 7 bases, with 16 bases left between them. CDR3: CASSQGSGMFGEAFF. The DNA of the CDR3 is TGCGCCAGCAGCCAAGGGAGCGGTATGTTCGGTGAAGCTTTCTTT.

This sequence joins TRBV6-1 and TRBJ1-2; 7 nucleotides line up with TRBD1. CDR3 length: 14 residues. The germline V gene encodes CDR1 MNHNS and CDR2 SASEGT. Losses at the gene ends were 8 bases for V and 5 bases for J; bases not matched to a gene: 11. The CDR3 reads CASQGGPATYGYTF. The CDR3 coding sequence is TGTGCCAGCCAAGGGGGCCCCGCGACTTATGGCTACACCTTC.

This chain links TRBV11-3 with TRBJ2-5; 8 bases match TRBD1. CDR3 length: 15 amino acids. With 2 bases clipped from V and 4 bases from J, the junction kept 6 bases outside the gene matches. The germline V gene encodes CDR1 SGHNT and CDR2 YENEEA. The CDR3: CASSLKDRVRETQYF. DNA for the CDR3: TGTGCCAGCAGCTTAAAGGACAGGGTTCGAGAGACCCAGTACTTC.

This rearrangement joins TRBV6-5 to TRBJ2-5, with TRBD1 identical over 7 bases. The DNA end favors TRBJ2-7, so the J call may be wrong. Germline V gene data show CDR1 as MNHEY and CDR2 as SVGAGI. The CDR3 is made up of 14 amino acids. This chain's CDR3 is CAVRSLDRTYEQYF. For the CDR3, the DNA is TGTGCCGTACGTTCTCTGGACAGGACCTACGAGCAGTACTTC.

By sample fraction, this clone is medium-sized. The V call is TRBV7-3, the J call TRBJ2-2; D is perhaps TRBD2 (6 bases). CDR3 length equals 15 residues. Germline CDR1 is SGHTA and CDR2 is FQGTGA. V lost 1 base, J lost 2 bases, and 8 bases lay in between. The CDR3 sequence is CASSLNGGNTGELFF. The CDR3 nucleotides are TGTGCCAGCAGCTTAAACGGGGGAAACACCGGGGAGCTGTTTTTT.

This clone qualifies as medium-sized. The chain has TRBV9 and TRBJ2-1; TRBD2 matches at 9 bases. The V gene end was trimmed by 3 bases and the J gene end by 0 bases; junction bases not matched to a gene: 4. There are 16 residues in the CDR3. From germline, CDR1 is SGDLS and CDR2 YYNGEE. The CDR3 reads CASSAGLASSYNEQFF. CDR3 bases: TGTGCCAGCAGCGCCGGACTAGCGAGCTCCTACAATGAGCAGTTCTTC.

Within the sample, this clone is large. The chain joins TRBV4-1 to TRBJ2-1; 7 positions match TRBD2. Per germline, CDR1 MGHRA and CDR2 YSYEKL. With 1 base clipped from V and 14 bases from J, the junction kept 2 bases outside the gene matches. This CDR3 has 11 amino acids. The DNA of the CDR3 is TGCGCCAGCAGCCAAGGGGGAGGGGAGTTCTTC. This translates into CASSQGGGEFF.

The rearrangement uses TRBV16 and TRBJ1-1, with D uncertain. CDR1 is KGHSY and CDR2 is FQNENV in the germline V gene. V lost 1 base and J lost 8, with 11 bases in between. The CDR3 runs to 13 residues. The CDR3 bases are TGTGCCAGCAGCCAATTGGTTTTGGCGGAAGCTTTCTTT. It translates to CASSQLVLAEAFF.

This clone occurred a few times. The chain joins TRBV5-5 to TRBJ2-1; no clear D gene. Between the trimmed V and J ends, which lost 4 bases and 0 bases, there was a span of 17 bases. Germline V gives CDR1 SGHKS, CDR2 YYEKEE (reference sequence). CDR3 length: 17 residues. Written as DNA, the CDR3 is TGTGCCAGCAGCCAAGATCTCGGCTTTAGCTCCTACAATGAGCAGTTCTTC. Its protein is CASSQDLGFSSYNEQFF. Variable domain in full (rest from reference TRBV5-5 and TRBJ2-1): DAGVTQSPTHLIKTRGQQVTLRCSPISGHKSVSWYQQVLGQGPQFIFQYYEKEERGRGNFPDRFSARQFPNYSSELNVNALLLGDSALYLCASSQDLGFSSYNEQFFGPGTRLTVL.

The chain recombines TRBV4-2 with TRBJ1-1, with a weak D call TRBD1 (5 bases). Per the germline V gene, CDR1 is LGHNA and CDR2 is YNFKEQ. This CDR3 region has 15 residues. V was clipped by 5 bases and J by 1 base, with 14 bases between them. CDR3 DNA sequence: TGTGCCAGCAGCGGGGGATACGGGGAGAACACTGAAGCTTTCTTT. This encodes CASSGGYGENTEAFF.

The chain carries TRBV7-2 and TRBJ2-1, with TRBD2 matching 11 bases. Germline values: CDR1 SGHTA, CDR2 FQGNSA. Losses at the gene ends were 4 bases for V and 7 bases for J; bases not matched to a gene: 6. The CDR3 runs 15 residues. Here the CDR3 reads CASSSSGTSGNEQFF. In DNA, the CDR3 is TGTGCCAGCAGCTCGTCCGGGACTAGCGGTAATGAGCAGTTCTTC. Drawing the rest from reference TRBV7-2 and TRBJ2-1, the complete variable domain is GAGVSQSPSNKVTEKGKDVELRCDPISGHTALYWYRQSLGQGLEFLIYFQGNSAPDKSGLPSDRFSAERTGGSVSTLTIQRTQQEDSAVYLCASSSSGTSGNEQFFGPGTRLTVL.